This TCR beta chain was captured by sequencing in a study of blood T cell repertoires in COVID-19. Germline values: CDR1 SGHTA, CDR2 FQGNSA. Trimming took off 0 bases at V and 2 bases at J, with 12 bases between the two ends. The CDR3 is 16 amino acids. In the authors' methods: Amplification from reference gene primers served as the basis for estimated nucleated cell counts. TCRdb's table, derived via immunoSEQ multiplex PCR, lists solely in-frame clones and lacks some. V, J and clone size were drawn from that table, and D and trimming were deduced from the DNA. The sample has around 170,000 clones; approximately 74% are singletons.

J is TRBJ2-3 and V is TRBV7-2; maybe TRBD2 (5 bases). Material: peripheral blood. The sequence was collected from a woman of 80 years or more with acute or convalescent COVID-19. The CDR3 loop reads CASSLAPGRTTDTQYF. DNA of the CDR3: TGTGCCAGCAGCTTAGCTCCGGGAAGGACCACAGATACGCAGTATTTT.